This T cell receptor beta chain was found in a study of T cell responses to AZD1222 COVID-19 vaccine. General observations from the study: The donor group comprised mostly white British people and more females; the analysis possibly underestimated clonal diversity.

Germline lookup yields CDR1 SGHRS and CDR2 YFSETQ. The CDR3 runs to 13 residues. V was clipped by 0 bases and J by 6 bases, with 9 bases between them. Of note for this clone: Its specificity is unknown.

The protocol was immunoSEQ multiplex PCR, while the TCRdb copy is restricted to in-frame clones and leaves out a portion. The data contain about 180,000 clones, approximately 92% of them singletons. The V gene is TRBV5-1, the J gene TRBJ1-1, with D hard to call. This material consisted of peripheral blood, taken 28 days after the second dose of the MenACWY control vaccine. This clonotype was obtained from an adult who received the MenACWY meningococcal vaccine as a control. In DNA, the CDR3 is TGCGCCAGCAGCTTGGAGGGCGCCCCTGAAGCTTTCTTT. This codes for CASSLEGAPEAFF.